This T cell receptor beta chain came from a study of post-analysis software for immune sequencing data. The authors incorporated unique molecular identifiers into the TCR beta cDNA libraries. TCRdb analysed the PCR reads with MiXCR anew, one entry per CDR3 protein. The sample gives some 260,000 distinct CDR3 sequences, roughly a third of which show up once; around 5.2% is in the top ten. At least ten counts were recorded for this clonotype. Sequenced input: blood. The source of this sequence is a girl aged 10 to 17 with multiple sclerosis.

CDR3 sequence reads: CSVDRGVAGGDEQFF. In DNA, the CDR3 is TGCAGCGTCGACCGGGGGGTAGCGGGAGGGGATGAGCAGTTCTTC. The chain links TRBV29-1 to TRBJ2-1; 11 bases map to TRBD2. CDR1 is SQVTM, CDR2 ANQGSEA, per germline. This CDR3 is 15 amino acids long. V shed 6 bases and J 8 bases; nucleotides not matched to a gene: 12.